This is a list of T cell receptor beta chains from one sample in a study of identical twins. A single record per CDR3 protein comes from TCRdb applying MiXCR to the 5' RACE reads. The profile shows more than 1.5 million distinct CDR3 sequences, more than 30% of them singletons. The sample consisted of cord blood. These receptors were collected from a newborn girl in good health. The CDR3 runs from the conserved cysteine through the conserved F or W. D genes are given only for firm matches. A row's size may be missing; if present it is once, few, many or a size class.

cdr3_nt cdr3_aa clone_size j_call v_call d_call
TGTGCCAGCAGTTTAAAAGGGGAGGGAAACATTCAGTACTTC CASSLKGEGNIQYF few TRBJ2-4 TRBV12-3/TRBV12-4 TRBD2
TGTGCCAGCAGTGAAGGAGTCGGGACGGTCTATGGCTACACCTTC CASSEGVGTVYGYTF NA TRBJ1-2 TRBV2 NA
TGTGCCAGCAGTCCCGAGGGGGCAGGGGGCAGGGAAACTGAAGCTTTCTTT CASSPEGAGGRETEAFF NA TRBJ1-1 TRBV27 TRBD1
TGCGCCAGCAGCCAAGATCCAGACTTCATCTCCTACGAGCAGTACTTC CASSQDPDFISYEQYF few TRBJ2-7 TRBV4-1 NA
TGTGCCAGCAGCTTCTCAAGGGACAGGGGCACAGATACGCAGTATTTT CASSFSRDRGTDTQYF few TRBJ2-3 TRBV7-9 TRBD1
TGCGCCAGCAGCTTCGGGACAGGAATCTACAATGAGCAGTTCTTC CASSFGTGIYNEQFF NA TRBJ2-1 TRBV5-1 TRBD1
TGTGCCAGCAGCTCCCCGGACACGGAGGCCTCCTACGAGCAGTACTTC CASSSPDTEASYEQYF NA TRBJ2-7 TRBV7-9 NA
TGTGCCAGCAGCCCCAGCTCCCGCGGTAATGAGCAGTTCTTC CASSPSSRGNEQFF few TRBJ2-1 TRBV14 NA
TGCAGTGCTAGAAAGAGAGCCACCCCGGGCAATGAGCAGTTCTTC CSARKRATPGNEQFF NA TRBJ2-1 TRBV20-1 NA
TGCGCCAGCAGCCGGGAAGAAGGGCAGGGCGGCTACACCTTC CASSREEGQGGYTF NA TRBJ1-2 TRBV4-1 NA
TGTGCCAGCAGCCCGCACTACAGGGGTATGAACACTGAAGCTTTCTTT CASSPHYRGMNTEAFF NA TRBJ1-1 TRBV11-2 TRBD1
TGCGCCAGCAGCTTGGCCCCGGGACAGAGCACAGATACGCAGTATTTT CASSLAPGQSTDTQYF NA TRBJ2-3 TRBV5-1 TRBD1
TGTGCCAGCAGTTTGATTTTCGTGGCAGGCTTGAACACTGAAGCTTTCTTT CASSLIFVAGLNTEAFF NA TRBJ1-1 TRBV28 NA
TGTGCCACGAGTCCAGGACTAGCGGACTACGAGCAGTTCTTC CATSPGLADYEQFF NA TRBJ2-1 TRBV12-3/TRBV12-4 TRBD2
TGTGCCAGCAGCGATGAGGTGGGGGAGCTGTTTTTT CASSDEVGELFF few TRBJ2-2 TRBV7-2 NA
TGCAGCGTTGACTCCAATGGCTACACCTTC CSVDSNGYTF NA TRBJ1-2 TRBV29-1 NA
TGTGCCAGCAGTAGGTGGACTAGCCCTAGCACAGATACGCAGTATTTT CASSRWTSPSTDTQYF few TRBJ2-3 TRBV27 TRBD2
TGTGCCAGCAGTGTGACCCAGGGGAGCTCCTACGAGCAGTACTTC CASSVTQGSSYEQYF NA TRBJ2-7 TRBV6-1 NA
TGTGCCAGCAGTTTATTCAGGGGGCAAATAAACACTGAAGCTTTCTTT CASSLFRGQINTEAFF NA TRBJ1-1 TRBV28 TRBD1